This T cell receptor (beta chain) appears in the sequencing data of a study of CD8+CD57+ T cells in acquired aplastic anemia. Study overall: The study obtained an average of approximately 3 ug of DNA from sorted CD4+ and CD8+ cells.

Notes on the study in general: Found in both controls and patients were twenty-nine CD8+ CDR3 sequences.

CDR3 length: 15 amino acids. Germline assignment: CDR1 MNHEY and CDR2 SVGAGI. Sequencing was done on patients that had shown CD8+CD57+ cell expansion by flow cytometry. All participating patients were living with severe acquired aplastic anemia. About this clonotype itself: Its antigen remains unknown. This sequence may be a read error, since a much larger clone differs from it by one base.

Profiling that covered TCR beta VDJ and CDR3 relied on genomic DNA as its template. TCRdb re-derived calls from the reads in MiXCR, one entry per CDR3 protein. This table has more than 45,000 distinct CDR3 sequences, about 56% appearing once. Sequenced input: sorted CD4+, CD8+, or CD8+CD57+ T cells (not recorded which) from PBMCs. This chain connects TRBV6-5 to TRBJ1-6; 8 bases map to TRBD1. The sequence came from a human donor with aplastic anemia. The CDR3 DNA follows: TGTGCCCGCAGTTACTCGCGGACAGGGAATTCACTCCTCCACTTT. Protein sequence: CARSYSRTGNSLLHF.